Presented here are 8 T cell receptor beta chains from one specimen sequenced in a study of blood T cells in healthy people across ages. It was with a sample-barcoded 5' primer and a J-beta primer mix that a second PCR of roughly 6 to 11 cycles was run. Via MiXCR, TCRdb re-called the 5' RACE reads, giving one row per CDR3 protein. This sample carries approximately 880,000 distinct CDR3 sequences, about 44% of them seen once, and the ten largest clones take around an eighth. Input material: blood. These receptor sequences come from a man aged 25-45 years in good health.

Ten or more counts support this clonotype. The chain links TRBV29-1 to TRBJ2-7; 8 bases map to TRBD1. The junction had 6 bases not matched to a gene; V was cut back by 4 bases and J by 4 bases. Looked up from germline, CDR1 is SQVTM and CDR2 is ANQGSEA. This CDR3 comprises 13 residues. The CDR3 DNA reads TGCAGCGTTGTTTACAGGGGGTATTACGAGCAGTACTTC. This gives the protein CSVVYRGYYEQYF.

DNA for the CDR3: TGTGCCAGCAGCCCAAGACTAGCGGTGGATACGCAGTATTTT. It specifies CASSPRLAVDTQYF. The J gene is TRBJ2-3, the V gene TRBV7-2; 9 bases map to TRBD2. V lost 5 bases to trimming and J lost 6 bases; unmatched junction nucleotides: 6. CDR1 and CDR2 (germline): SGHTA, FQGNSA. The CDR3 is 14 amino acids.

The rearrangement joins TRBV12-5 to TRBJ2-1, with D possibly TRBD1 on 5 matching bases. Trimming removed 2 bases at V and 7 bases at J, with 9 bases between. Germline V lookup: CDR1 LGHNT, CDR2 FRNRAP. This CDR3 is 13 amino acids long. The CDR3: CASGLRRDNEQFF. The CDR3 DNA follows: TGTGCTAGTGGTTTGCGCAGGGATAATGAGCAGTTCTTC.

This clonotype was counted a few times. The chain uses TRBV13 and TRBJ2-7; the match to TRBD1 covers 10 bases. Trimming cost V 7 bases and J 1 base; bases outside gene matches: 16. The CDR3 sequence is 18 residues long. The germline V gene encodes CDR1 PRHDT and CDR2 FYEKMQ (reference sequence). Here the CDR3 reads CASTSKSGQGVKSYEQYF. CDR3 DNA: TGTGCCAGCACTTCTAAGAGCGGACAGGGGGTCAAATCCTACGAGCAGTACTTC.

This clonotype was recorded a few times. The chain employs TRBV6-2 or TRBV6-3 and TRBJ2-3; perhaps TRBD2 as D (6 bases). CDR1 is MNHEY and CDR2 is SVGEGT in the germline V gene. V was clipped by 6 bases and J by 8 bases, with 15 bases between them. This CDR3 comprises 13 residues. The chain's CDR3 is CASSSAGEVTQYF. Written as DNA, the CDR3 is TGTGCCAGCAGCTCAGCTGGGGAGGTTACGCAGTATTTT.

The chain joins TRBV7-2 to TRBJ1-5; D unresolved. Trimming pared 2 bases from V and 0 bases from J, leaving 14 bases between. This CDR3 region has 17 residues. Germline assignment: CDR1 SGHTA and CDR2 FQGNSA. The chain's CDR3 is CASSLSGLGYSNQPQHF. The CDR3 DNA sequence: TGTGCCAGCAGCTTATCGGGGTTGGGCTATAGCAATCAGCCCCAGCATTTT.

The V call is TRBV13, the J call TRBJ2-1; a weak D match, TRBD2 (6 bases). V lost 6 bases and J lost 2, with 14 bases in between. This CDR3 is 15 amino acids long. Germline loops: CDR1 PRHDT, CDR2 FYEKMQ (reference sequence). The CDR3 spells CASRAEGTTYNEQFF. CDR3 nucleotides: TGTGCCAGCAGGGCGGAGGGGACCACCTACAATGAGCAGTTCTTC.

The rearrangement joins TRBV7-2 to TRBJ2-5; no clear D gene. The ends were cut back, 1 base at V and 11 bases at J, with 17 bases in the middle. From germline, CDR1 is SGHTA and CDR2 FQGNSA. This CDR3 spans 14 amino acids. As DNA, the CDR3 is TGTGCCAGCAGCTTAGGAGACACCGCTCGAGAGCAGTACTTC. Its translation is CASSLGDTAREQYF.